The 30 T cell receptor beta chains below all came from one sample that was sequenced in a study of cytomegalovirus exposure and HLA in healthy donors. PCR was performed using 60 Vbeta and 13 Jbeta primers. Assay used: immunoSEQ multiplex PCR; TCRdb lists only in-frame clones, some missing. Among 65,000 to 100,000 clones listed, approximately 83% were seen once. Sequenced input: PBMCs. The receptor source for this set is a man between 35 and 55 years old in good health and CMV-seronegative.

CDR3 nucleotide sequence: TGTGCCAGCAGCCGAGGCGGGGGTGCGAACACCGGGGAGCTGTTTTTT. Protein: CASSRGGGANTGELFF. The chain employs TRBV7-3 and TRBJ2-2; 7 bases match TRBD2. The CDR3 is 16 amino acids. V dropped 5 bases and J dropped 0; count of bases not matched to a gene: 6. Germline V lookup: CDR1 SGHTA, CDR2 FQGTGA.

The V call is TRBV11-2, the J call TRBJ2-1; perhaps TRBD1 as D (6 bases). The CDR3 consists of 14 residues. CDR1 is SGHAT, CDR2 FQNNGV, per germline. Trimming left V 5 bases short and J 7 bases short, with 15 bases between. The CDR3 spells CASSQNRAGNEQFF. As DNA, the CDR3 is TGTGCCAGCAGCCAAAACAGGGCCGGGAATGAGCAGTTCTTC.

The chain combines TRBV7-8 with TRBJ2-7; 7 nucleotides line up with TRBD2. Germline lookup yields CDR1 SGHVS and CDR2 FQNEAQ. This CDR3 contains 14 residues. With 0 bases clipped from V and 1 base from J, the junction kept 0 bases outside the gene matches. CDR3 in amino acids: CASSLAAGSYEQYF. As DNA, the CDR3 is TGTGCCAGCAGCTTAGCAGCGGGGTCCTACGAGCAGTACTTC.

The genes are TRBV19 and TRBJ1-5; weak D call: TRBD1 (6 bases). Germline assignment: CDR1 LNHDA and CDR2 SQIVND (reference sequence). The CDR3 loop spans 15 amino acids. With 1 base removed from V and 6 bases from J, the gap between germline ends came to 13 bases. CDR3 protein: CASSIGDTEAQPQHF. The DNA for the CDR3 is TGTGCCAGTAGTATAGGGGACACCGAGGCTCAGCCCCAGCATTTT.

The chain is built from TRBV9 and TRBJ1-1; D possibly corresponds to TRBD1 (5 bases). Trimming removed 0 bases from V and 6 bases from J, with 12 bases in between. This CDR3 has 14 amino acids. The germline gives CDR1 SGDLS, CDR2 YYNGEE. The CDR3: CASSVDAGYSEAFF. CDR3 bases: TGTGCCAGCAGCGTAGATGCAGGGTACTCTGAAGCTTTCTTT.

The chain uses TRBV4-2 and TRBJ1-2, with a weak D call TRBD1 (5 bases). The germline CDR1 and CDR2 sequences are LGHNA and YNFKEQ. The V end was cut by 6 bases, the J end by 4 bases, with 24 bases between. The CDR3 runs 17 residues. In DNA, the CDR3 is TGTGCCAGCAGTCCCTCCTCCAGCGGGCAGAGGGGCTATGGCTACACCTTC. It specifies CASSPSSSGQRGYGYTF.

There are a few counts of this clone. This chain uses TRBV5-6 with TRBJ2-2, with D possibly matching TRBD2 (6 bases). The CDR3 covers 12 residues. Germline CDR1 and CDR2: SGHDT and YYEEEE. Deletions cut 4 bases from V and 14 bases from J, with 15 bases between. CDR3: CASSARGGGLFF. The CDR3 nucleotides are TGTGCCAGCAGCGCGCGTGGGGGAGGACTGTTTTTT.

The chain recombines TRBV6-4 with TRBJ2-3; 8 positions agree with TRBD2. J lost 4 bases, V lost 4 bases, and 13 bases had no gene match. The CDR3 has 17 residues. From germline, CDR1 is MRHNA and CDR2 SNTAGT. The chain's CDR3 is CASSGSPGGAGADTQYF. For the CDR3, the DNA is TGTGCCAGCAGTGGGTCGCCCGGGGGGGCCGGGGCAGATACGCAGTATTTT.

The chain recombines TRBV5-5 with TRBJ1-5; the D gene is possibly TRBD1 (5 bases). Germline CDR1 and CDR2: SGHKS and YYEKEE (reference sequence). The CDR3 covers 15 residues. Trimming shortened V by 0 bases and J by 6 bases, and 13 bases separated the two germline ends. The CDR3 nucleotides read TGTGCCAGCAGCTTGGAAGGGGTTGGAAGTCAGCCCCAGCATTTT. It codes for CASSLEGVGSQPQHF.

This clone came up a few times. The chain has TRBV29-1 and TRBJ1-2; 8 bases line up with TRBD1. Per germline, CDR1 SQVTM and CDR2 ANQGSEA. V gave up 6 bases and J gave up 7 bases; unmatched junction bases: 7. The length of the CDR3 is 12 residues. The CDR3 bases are TGCAGCGTCGACAGGGGAGAGGTTGGCTACACCTTC. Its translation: CSVDRGEVGYTF.

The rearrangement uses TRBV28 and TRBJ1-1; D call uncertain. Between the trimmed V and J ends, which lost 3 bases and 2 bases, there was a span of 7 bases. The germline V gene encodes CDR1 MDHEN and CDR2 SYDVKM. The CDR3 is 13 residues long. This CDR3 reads CASSFPLNTEAFF. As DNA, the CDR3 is TGTGCCAGCAGTTTCCCCCTTAACACTGAAGCTTTCTTT.

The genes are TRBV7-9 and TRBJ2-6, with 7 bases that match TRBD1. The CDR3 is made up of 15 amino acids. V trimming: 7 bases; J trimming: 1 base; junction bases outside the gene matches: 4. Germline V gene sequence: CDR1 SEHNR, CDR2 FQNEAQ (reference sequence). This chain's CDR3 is CASIRQGSGANVLTF. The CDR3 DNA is TGTGCCAGCATAAGACAGGGATCTGGGGCCAACGTCCTGACTTTC.

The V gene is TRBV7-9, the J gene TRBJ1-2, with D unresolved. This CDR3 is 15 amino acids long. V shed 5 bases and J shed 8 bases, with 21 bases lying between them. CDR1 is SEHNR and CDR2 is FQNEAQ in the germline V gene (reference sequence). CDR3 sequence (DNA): TGTGCCAGCAGCCAACAAGGAGGACGGGTAGAAGGCTACACCTTC. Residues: CASSQQGGRVEGYTF.

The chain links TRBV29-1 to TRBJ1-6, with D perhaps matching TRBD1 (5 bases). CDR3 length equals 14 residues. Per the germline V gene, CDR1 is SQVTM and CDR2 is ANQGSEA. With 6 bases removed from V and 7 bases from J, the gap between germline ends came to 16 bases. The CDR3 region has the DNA TGCAGCGTCGCCACGGGGGGAAGCAATTCACCCCTCCACTTT. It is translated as CSVATGGSNSPLHF.

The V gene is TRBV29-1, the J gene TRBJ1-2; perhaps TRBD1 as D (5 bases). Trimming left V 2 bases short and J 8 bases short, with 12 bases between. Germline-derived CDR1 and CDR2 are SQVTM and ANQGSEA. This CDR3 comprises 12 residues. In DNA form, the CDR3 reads TGCAGCGTTGAATACCCTAAGGGGGGCTACACCTTC. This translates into CSVEYPKGGYTF.

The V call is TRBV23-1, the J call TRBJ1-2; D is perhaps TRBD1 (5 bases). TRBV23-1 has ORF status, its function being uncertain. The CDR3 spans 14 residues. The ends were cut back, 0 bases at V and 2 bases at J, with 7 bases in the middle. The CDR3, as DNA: TGCGCCAGCAGTCAATCCCACAGGAACTATGGCTACACCTTC. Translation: CASSQSHRNYGYTF.

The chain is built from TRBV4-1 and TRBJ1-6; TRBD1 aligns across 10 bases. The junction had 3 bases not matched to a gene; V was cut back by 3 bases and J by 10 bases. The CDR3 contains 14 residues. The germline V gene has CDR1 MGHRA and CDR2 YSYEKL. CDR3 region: CASSHPGQGSPLHF. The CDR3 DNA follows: TGCGCCAGCAGCCACCCGGGACAGGGGTCACCCCTCCACTTT.

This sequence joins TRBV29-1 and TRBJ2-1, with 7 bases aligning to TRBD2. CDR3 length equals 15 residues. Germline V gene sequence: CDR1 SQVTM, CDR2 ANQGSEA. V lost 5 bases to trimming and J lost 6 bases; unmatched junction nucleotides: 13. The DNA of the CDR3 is TGCAGCGTTCACCCGAGGGGACTACCTTCCAATGAGCAGTTCTTC. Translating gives CSVHPRGLPSNEQFF.

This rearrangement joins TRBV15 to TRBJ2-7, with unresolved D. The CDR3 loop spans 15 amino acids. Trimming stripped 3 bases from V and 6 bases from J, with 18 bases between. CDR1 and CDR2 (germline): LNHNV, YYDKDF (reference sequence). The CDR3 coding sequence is TGTGCCACCAGCAGCTCCGGGTCCCTGGCGATCGAGCAGTACTTC. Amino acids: CATSSSGSLAIEQYF.

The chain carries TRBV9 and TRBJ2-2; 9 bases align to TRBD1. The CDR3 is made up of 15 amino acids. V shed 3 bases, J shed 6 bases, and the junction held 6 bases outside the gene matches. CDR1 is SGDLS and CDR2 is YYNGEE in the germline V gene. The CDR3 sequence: CASSGYRGRPGELFF. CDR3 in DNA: TGTGCCAGCAGCGGCTACAGGGGGCGCCCCGGGGAGCTGTTTTTT.

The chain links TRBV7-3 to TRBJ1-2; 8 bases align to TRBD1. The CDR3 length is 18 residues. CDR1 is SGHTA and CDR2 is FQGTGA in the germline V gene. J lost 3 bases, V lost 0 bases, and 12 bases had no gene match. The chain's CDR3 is CASSLTPGGGISDYGYTF. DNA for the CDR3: TGTGCCAGCAGCTTAACCCCAGGGGGCGGGATAAGCGACTATGGCTACACCTTC.

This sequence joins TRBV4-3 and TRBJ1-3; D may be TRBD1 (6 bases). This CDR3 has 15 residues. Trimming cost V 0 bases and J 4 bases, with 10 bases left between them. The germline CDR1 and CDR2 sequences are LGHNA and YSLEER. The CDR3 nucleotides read TGCGCCAGCAGCCAAGAGTGGGGGCAGGGAAACACCATATATTTT. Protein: CASSQEWGQGNTIYF.

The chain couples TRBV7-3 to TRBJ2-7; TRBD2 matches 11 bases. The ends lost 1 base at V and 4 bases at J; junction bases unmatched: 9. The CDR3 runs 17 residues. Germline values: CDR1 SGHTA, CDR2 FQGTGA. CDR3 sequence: CASSLNPGLAGGYEQYF. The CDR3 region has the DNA TGTGCCAGCAGCTTAAACCCCGGTCTAGCGGGGGGTTACGAGCAGTACTTC.

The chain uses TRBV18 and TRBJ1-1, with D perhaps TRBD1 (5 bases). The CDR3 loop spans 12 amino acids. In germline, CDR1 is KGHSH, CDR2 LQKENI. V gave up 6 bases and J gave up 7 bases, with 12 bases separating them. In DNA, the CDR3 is TGTGCCAGCTCGCCTGACAGTATTGAAGCTTTCTTT. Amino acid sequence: CASSPDSIEAFF.

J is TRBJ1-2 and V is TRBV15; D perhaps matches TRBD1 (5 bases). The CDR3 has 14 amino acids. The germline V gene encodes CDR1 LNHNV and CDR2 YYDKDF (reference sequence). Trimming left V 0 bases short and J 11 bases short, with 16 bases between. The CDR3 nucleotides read TGTGCCACCAGCAGAGATGGACGATGGGGACTGTACACCTTC. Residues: CATSRDGRWGLYTF.

The CDR3 DNA sequence: TGTGCCAGCAGCGTAGACGGGACAAGAGGATATGGCTACACCTTC. Amino acids: CASSVDGTRGYGYTF. V usage is TRBV9 and J usage is TRBJ1-2; perhaps TRBD1 as D (6 bases). Looked up from germline, CDR1 is SGDLS and CDR2 is YYNGEE. Between the trimmed V and J ends, which lost 0 bases and 5 bases, there was a span of 14 bases. This CDR3 has 15 residues.

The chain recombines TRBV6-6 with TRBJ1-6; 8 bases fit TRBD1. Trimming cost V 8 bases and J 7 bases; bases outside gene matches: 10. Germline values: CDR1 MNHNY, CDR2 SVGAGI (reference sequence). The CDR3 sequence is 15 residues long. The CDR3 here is CASETDRVGNSPLHF. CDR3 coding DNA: TGTGCCAGCGAGACGGACAGGGTGGGGAATTCACCCCTCCACTTT.

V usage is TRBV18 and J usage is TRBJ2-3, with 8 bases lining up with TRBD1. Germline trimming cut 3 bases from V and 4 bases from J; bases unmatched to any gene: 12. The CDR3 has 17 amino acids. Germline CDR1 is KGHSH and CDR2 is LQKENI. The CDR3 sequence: CASSPLTGEKGADTQYF. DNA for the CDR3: TGTGCCAGCTCACCTCTGACAGGGGAGAAGGGTGCAGATACGCAGTATTTT.

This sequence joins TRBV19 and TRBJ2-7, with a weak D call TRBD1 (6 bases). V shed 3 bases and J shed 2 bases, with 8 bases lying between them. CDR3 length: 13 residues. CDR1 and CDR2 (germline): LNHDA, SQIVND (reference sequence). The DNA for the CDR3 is TGTGCCAGTAGTATGTACAGGGCCTACGAGCAGTACTTC. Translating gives CASSMYRAYEQYF.

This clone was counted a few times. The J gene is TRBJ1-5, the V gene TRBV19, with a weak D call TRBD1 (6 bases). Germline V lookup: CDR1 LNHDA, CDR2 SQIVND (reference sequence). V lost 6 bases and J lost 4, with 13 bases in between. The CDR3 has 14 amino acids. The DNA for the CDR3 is TGTGCCAGTAGAAATAGGCAGGGGAATCAGCCCCAGCATTTT. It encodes CASRNRQGNQPQHF.